The T cell receptor beta chain under discussion was sequenced for a study of blood T cell repertoires in COVID-19. The authors' processing: Amplified reference gene primers provided the basis for estimating nucleated cell counts. The repertoire was sequenced with immunoSEQ multiplex PCR; TCRdb's copy has only in-frame clones and lacks some. From that table come the V and J calls and clone size; the DNA was used to work out D and trimming. This sample has about 210,000 clones; almost 85% occur once, and the top ten carry roughly 5%. CDR1 LGHNA and CDR2 YNFKEQ come from the germline V gene. This CDR3 is built from 17 residues. V lost 1 base and J lost 2; bases outside the gene matches: 8. This clone was seen a single time.

Sequencing input: peripheral blood. The sequence was collected from a man aged 45 to 65 with COVID-19, enrolled during active disease. The rearrangement links TRBV4-2 to TRBJ2-5; TRBD1 matches 9 bases. The CDR3 sequence is CASSQVSSGTGQETQYF. DNA of the CDR3: TGTGCCAGCAGCCAAGTTTCCTCCGGGACAGGGCAAGAGACCCAGTACTTC.